The 7 T cell receptor beta chains below all came from one sample that was sequenced in a study of breast tumors, draining lymph nodes, adjacent tissues. In TCRdb, the multiplex PCR reads were re-called with MiXCR into one record per CDR3 protein. Of 25,000 or so distinct CDR3 sequences listed, over 60% are singletons. Sequencing was carried out using tumor-adjacent breast tissue. The receptors were gathered from a female donor with breast cancer. Some clones in this sample may be carry-over from other donors' samples.

Within the sample, this clonotype is medium-sized. The chain links TRBV19 to TRBJ1-6; weak D call: TRBD1 (5 bases). The CDR3 extends over 13 amino acids. Germline loops: CDR1 LNHDA, CDR2 SQIVND (reference sequence). V lost 8 bases, J lost 10 bases, and 15 bases lay in between. This CDR3 is CASQKQGRSPLHF. The CDR3 bases are TGTGCCAGTCAGAAGCAGGGCCGGTCACCCCTCCACTTT. The whole variable domain, remainder taken from reference TRBV19 and TRBJ1-6, is DGGITQSPKYLFRKEGQNVTLSCEQNLNHDAMYWYRQDPGQGLRLIYYSQIVNDFQKGDIAEGYSVSREKKESFPLTVTSAQKNPTAFYLCASQKQGRSPLHFGNGTRLTVT.

The CDR3 sequence: CASSPKDVFYEQYF. As DNA, the CDR3 is TGTGCCAGCAGCCCAAAAGATGTCTTCTACGAGCAGTACTTC. This rearrangement joins TRBV7-3 to TRBJ2-7; D uncertain. Trimming cost V 5 bases and J 3 bases, with 14 bases left between them. CDR1 is SGHTA and CDR2 is FQGTGA in the germline V gene. This CDR3 contains 14 residues.

CDR3 region: CASSLVDRRSYEQYF. The CDR3 nucleotides read TGCGCCAGCAGCTTAGTTGACAGAAGATCCTACGAGCAGTACTTC. The chain employs TRBV5-1 and TRBJ2-7, with TRBD1 as a possible D gene (5 bases). The CDR3 loop spans 15 amino acids. Germline V gene sequence: CDR1 SGHRS, CDR2 YFSETQ. Between the trimmed V and J ends, which lost 2 bases and 1 base, there was a span of 13 bases.

The chain's CDR3 is CASSLGGTFDSPLHF. CDR3 in DNA: TGCGCCAGCAGCTTGGGTGGCACCTTCGATTCACCCCTCCACTTT. The chain carries TRBV5-1 and TRBJ1-6, with D unclear. Trimming took 0 bases from V and 8 from J, leaving 12 bases between them. Per germline, CDR1 SGHRS and CDR2 YFSETQ. This CDR3 region has 15 residues.

This clonotype has ten or more counts. The V call is TRBV27, the J call TRBJ2-3; TRBD2 matches 7 bases. Germline V gene lookup returns CDR1 MNHEY and CDR2 SMNVEV (reference sequence). V lost 4 bases to trimming and J lost 4 bases; unmatched junction nucleotides: 2. The CDR3 length is 13 residues. For the CDR3, the DNA is TGTGCCAGCAGTTGGGGGGGGGCAGATACGCAGTATTTT. Translation gives CASSWGGADTQYF.

The chain carries TRBV20-1 and TRBJ1-5; possibly TRBD1 for D (6 bases). Germline CDR1 is DFQATT and CDR2 is SNEGSKA (reference sequence). The CDR3 extends over 17 amino acids. The germline V and J ends were trimmed by 6 bases and 2 bases, with 23 bases remaining between them. CDR3 sequence reads: CSATRDGGTMGNQPQHF. The CDR3 DNA follows: TGCAGTGCAACCCGGGATGGGGGGACAATGGGCAATCAGCCCCAGCATTTT.

This chain joins TRBV28 and TRBJ2-7, with a weak D call TRBD2 (6 bases). Germline assignment: CDR1 MDHEN and CDR2 SYDVKM. Trimming removed 9 bases from V and 4 bases from J, with 19 bases in between. The CDR3 length is 14 residues. CDR3: CASSIRRGRYEQYF. CDR3 DNA: TGTGCCAGTAGTATCCGGCGGGGCCGGTACGAGCAGTACTTC.